Listed below are T cell receptor beta chains from one sample, sequenced in a study. TCRdb re-derived calls from the RT-PCR reads in MiXCR, one entry per CDR3 protein. The sample includes about 680,000 distinct CDR3 sequences, approximately 15% of them seen just once. Sequencing was done on a sample of memory CD4+ T cells from blood. The receptors shown here come from a female donor in good health, serving as a healthy control. Each CDR3 is given with its conserved first and last residue. The D gene is left open where the match is weak. Clone size appears in some rows only: once, few, many, or a class for an expanded clone.

V gene	clone size	D gene	J gene	CDR3 DNA	CDR3 protein
TRBV30	.	.	TRBJ1-6	TGTGCCTGGGAACACAATGATTCACCCCTCCACTTT	CAWEHNDSPLHF
TRBV20-1	many	.	TRBJ1-1	TGCAGTGCTAGGGCGGAGGTTTTGAACACTGAAGCTTTCTTT	CSARAEVLNTEAFF
TRBV6-5	.	.	TRBJ1-3	TGTGCCAGCAGTTACTCGAATTCTGGAAACACCATATATTTT	CASSYSNSGNTIYF
TRBV5-1	few	.	TRBJ2-5	TGCGCCAGCAGCTTGGGCGGCCACCAAGAGACCCAGTACTTC	CASSLGGHQETQYF
TRBV15	.	.	TRBJ2-3	TGTGCCACCAGCAGAGAACCCGGGCATACGCAGTATTTT	CATSREPGHTQYF
TRBV4-1	few	.	TRBJ2-1	TGCGCCAGCAGCCCAGGGGCTGTTGTAGGGGATTTTAGGAATGAGCAGTTCTTC	CASSPGAVVGDFRNEQFF
TRBV5-6	few	.	TRBJ1-4	TGTGCCAGCAGCATACCCAAGAACAATGAAAAACTGTTTTTT	CASSIPKNNEKLFF
TRBV7-2	.	.	TRBJ1-6	TGTGCCAGCAGCTTCCTAGCCTCAGGGTCGCTCCACTTT	CASSFLASGSLHF
TRBV3-1	few	.	TRBJ1-2	TGTGCCAGCAGCCCCAGGACAGAGACGAGTAGTGGCTACACCTTC	CASSPRTETSSGYTF
TRBV5-1	.	.	TRBJ2-7	TGCGCCAGCAGCTTGGGCGAGGGTTCCGAGCAGTACTTC	CASSLGEGSEQYF
TRBV10-3	many	TRBD2	TRBJ2-1	TGTGCCATCAGTCTCGGACTAGGCCTGAATGAGCAGTTCTTC	CAISLGLGLNEQFF
TRBV27	many	.	TRBJ2-6	TGTGCCAGCAGTTTGGGGTTCGGGGCCAACGTCCTGACTTTC	CASSLGFGANVLTF
TRBV12-3/TRBV12-4	few	.	TRBJ2-5	TGTGCCAGCACCGTAGGAGCCTTCCAAGAGACCCAGTACTTC	CASTVGAFQETQYF
TRBV24-1	many	.	TRBJ2-1	TGTGCCACCAGTGCCGGCGGTGAGCAGTTCTTC	CATSAGGEQFF
TRBV12-3/TRBV12-4	.	.	TRBJ2-3	TGTGCCAGCACTTTGGGGGAAACAGATACGCAGTATTTT	CASTLGETDTQYF
TRBV6-1	.	.	TRBJ2-7	TGTGCCAGCAGCGAAGGCGGAGGGGGTACCTACGAGCAGTACTTC	CASSEGGGGTYEQYF
TRBV5-4	.	TRBD1	TRBJ1-2	TGTGCCAGCAGCTTGCCTGGGACAGGGGTCAACTATGGCTACACCTTC	CASSLPGTGVNYGYTF
TRBV7-3	many	TRBD2	TRBJ2-1	TGTGCCAGCAGCTCCCGACTAGCGGGAAGCTCCTACAATGAGCAGTTCTTC	CASSSRLAGSSYNEQFF
TRBV29-1	few	.	TRBJ2-1	TGCAGCGTTGAACGGAATGGACAGCAGTTCTTC	CSVERNGQQFF
TRBV20-1	.	.	TRBJ2-6	TGCAGTGCTAGAAGCCTCGGCGGGGCCAACGTCCTGACTTTC	CSARSLGGANVLTF
TRBV12-3/TRBV12-4	many	.	TRBJ2-3	TGTGCCAGCAGCTTAGACAGCCTAAGGGCAGATACGCAGTATTTT	CASSLDSLRADTQYF
TRBV9	.	.	TRBJ1-1	TGTGCCAGCAGCGTAGTTCACAGTTTTGAAGCTTTCTTT	CASSVVHSFEAFF
TRBV10-2	.	TRBD1	TRBJ1-4	TGCGCCAGCGGGGGGACAGGGTTCGACGAAAAACTGTTTTTT	CASGGTGFDEKLFF
TRBV7-9	.	.	TRBJ1-2	TGTGCCAGCAGCCCGCTCGCTGGGGGGGCGACTGGCTACACCTTC	CASSPLAGGATGYTF
TRBV4-1	few	.	TRBJ2-3	TGCGCCAGCAGCCAAGTTACTACAGGGAGCACAGATACGCAGTATTTT	CASSQVTTGSTDTQYF
TRBV20-1	many	.	TRBJ1-5	TGCAGTGCCCTGAGGGGGACTCAGCCCCAGCATTTT	CSALRGTQPQHF
TRBV29-1	many	.	TRBJ2-7	TGCAGCGTTGGGGGGGCCTACGAGCAGTACTTC	CSVGGAYEQYF